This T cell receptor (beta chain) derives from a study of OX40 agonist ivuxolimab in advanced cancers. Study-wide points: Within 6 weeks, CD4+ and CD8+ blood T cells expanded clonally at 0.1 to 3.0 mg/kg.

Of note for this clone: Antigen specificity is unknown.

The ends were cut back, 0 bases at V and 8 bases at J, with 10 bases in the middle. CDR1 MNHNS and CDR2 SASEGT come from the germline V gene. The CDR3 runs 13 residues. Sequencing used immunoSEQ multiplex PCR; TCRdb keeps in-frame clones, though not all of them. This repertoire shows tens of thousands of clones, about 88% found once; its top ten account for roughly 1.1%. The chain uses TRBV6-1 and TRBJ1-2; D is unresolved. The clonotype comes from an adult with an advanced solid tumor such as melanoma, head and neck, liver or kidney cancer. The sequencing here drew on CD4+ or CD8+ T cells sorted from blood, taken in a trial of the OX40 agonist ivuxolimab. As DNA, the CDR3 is TGTGCCAGCAGTGAAGCCGGGGTAGGCGGCTACACCTTC. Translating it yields CASSEAGVGGYTF.